Here is one T cell receptor beta chain with its context. Its antigen is unknown. The table came from immunoSEQ multiplex PCR; TCRdb's copy has only in-frame clones and leaves some out. The sample has about 140,000 clones, 88% seen once. Germline V gives CDR1 SEHNR, CDR2 FQNEAQ (reference sequence). The CDR3 runs 15 residues. J was trimmed by 7 bases and V by 2 bases; bases with no gene match: 7. The data originate from a study of T cell responses to AZD1222 COVID-19 vaccine. Study information: Pooling of second doses given at about 4 or about 12 weeks was done.

Points from the study as a whole: A mostly white British donor set with more females was recruited, and clonal diversity was possibly underestimated. Spike regions recognized by vaccine-associated CD4 TCRs spanned the protein, led by 160-218 and 743-854.

The TCR was taken from an adult in good health. The starting material was peripheral blood, obtained on day 0 of AZD1222 vaccination. V and J are TRBV7-9 and TRBJ2-2; TRBD2 agrees at 7 bases. CDR3 sequence (DNA): TGTGCCAGCAGCTTAAGGACTAGTGTTAGCGGGGAGCTGTTTTTT. As protein: CASSLRTSVSGELFF.